The 5 T cell receptor beta chains reported below all come from one sample, sequenced in a study of tissue T cells after allogeneic stem cell transplantation (dated by TCRdb to between 2021 and 2023). Preparation of the library involved the immunoSEQ multiplex PCR assay. As stored in TCRdb, this immuneACCESS dataset retains in-frame rearrangements with V and J assigned. A fraction of the clones does not appear; measured against another copy, unresolved V genes explain less than half of the discrepancy, and the remainder lacks a known reason. In this sample the table shows over 7,000 clones, approximately 64% of which occur a single time. About 0.73% of the sample rests with the top ten. Sequencing was done on a sample of blood. The receptors shown here come from a female BALB/c mouse in good health. The MHC haplotype for this mouse line is H2-d.

This clone was picked up a small number of times. Mouse gene names and germline throughout. The CDR3 is cut off 1 residue early in the read; its end comes from the germline J gene. This sequence joins TRBV31 and TRBJ2-7; D ambiguous. Germline CDR1 reads GKSSPN; CDR2 reads SITVG. The ends were cut back, 2 bases at V and 3 bases at J, with 5 bases in the middle. The CDR3 sequence is 11 residues long. The CDR3 loop is CAWSINYEQYF. The CDR3 DNA, read in part, is TGTGCCTGGAGTATCAACTATGAACAGTAC. The whole variable domain, filled in from reference TRBV31 and TRBJ2-7, reads AQTIHQWPVAEIKAVGSPLSLGCTIKGKSSPNLYWYWQATGGTLQQLFYSITVGQVESVVQLNLSASRPKDDQFILSTEKLLLSHSGFYLCAWSINYEQYFGPGTRLTVL.

In regard to this clone: Any gene name here is a mouse gene name. Incomplete CDR3 DNA: TGTGCCAGCAGGTCGGGACAGGGGTTTTCCAACGAAAGATTATTT. Its translation: CASRSGQGFSNERLF. The CDR3 reads in full as CASRSGQGFSNERLFF. The rearrangement uses TRBV19 and TRBJ1-4, with 10 bases aligning to TRBD1. The DNA ends 1 residue before the CDR3 does, and the rest of the CDR3 is filled in from the germline J gene. From germline, CDR1 is FNHDT and CDR2 SITEND (reference sequence). Unmatched junction bases numbered 4, after V lost 5 bases and J lost 0 bases. The CDR3 consists of 16 residues.

Of note for this clone: Mouse names are used for the genes. The read halts 1 residue ahead of the CDR3 end, with the missing end drawn from the germline J gene. This chain connects TRBV13-1 to TRBJ2-5, with a possible D match to TRBD2 (5 bases). Germline V CDR1 and CDR2: NSHNY, SYGAGN. CDR3 length equals 16 residues. V gave up 0 bases and J gave up 0 bases, with 11 bases separating them. The CDR3 sequence: CASSDGLGFNQDTQYF. The sequenced part of the CDR3 DNA is TGTGCCAGCAGTGATGGATTGGGGTTTAACCAAGACACCCAGTAC.

Turning to this clone: These gene names are mouse names. The CDR3 end lies 1 residue beyond the end of the read and is filled in from the germline J gene. This sequence joins TRBV1 and TRBJ2-5, with TRBD1 matching over 7 bases. CDR1 and CDR2 (germline): NSQYPW, LRSPGD (reference sequence). V lost 2 bases and J lost 3; bases outside the gene matches: 5. The CDR3 runs 15 residues. The CDR3 spells CTCSALPGQQDTQYF. CDR3 bases read: TGCACCTGCAGTGCATTGCCGGGACAGCAAGACACCCAGTAC. The whole variable domain, filled in from reference TRBV1 and TRBJ2-5, reads VTLLEQNPRWRLVPRGQAVNLRCILKNSQYPWMSWYQQDLQKQLQWLFTLRSPGDKEVKSLPGADYLATRVTDTELRLQVANMSQGRTLYCTCSALPGQQDTQYFGPGTRLLVL.

About this clone: Gene names and germline refer to mouse. The observed sequence ends 1 residue before the CDR3 terminus, with the missing tail filled in from the germline J gene. The chain links TRBV31 to TRBJ2-4; 9 nucleotides line up with TRBD2. Trimming removed 3 bases from V and 0 bases from J; junction bases left unmatched: 1. The CDR3 covers 14 residues. The germline gives CDR1 GKSSPN, CDR2 SITVG. The part of the CDR3 DNA that was read is TGTGCCTGGAGGACTGGGGGTAGTCAAAACACCTTGTAC. Translating it yields CAWRTGGSQNTLY. From start to end, the CDR3 is CAWRTGGSQNTLYF. The full variable domain, in which reference TRBV31 and TRBJ2-4 provide the parts outside the CDR3, is AQTIHQWPVAEIKAVGSPLSLGCTIKGKSSPNLYWYWQATGGTLQQLFYSITVGQVESVVQLNLSASRPKDDQFILSTEKLLLSHSGFYLCAWRTGGSQNTLYFGAGTRLSVL.